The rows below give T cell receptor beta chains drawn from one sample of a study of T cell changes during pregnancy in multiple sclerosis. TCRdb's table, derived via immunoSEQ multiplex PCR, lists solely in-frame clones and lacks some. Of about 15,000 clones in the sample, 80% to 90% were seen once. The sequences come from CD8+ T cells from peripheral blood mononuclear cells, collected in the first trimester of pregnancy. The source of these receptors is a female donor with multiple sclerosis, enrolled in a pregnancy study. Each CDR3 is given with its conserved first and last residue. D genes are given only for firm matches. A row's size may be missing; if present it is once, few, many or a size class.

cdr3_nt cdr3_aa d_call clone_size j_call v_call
TGCGCCAGCAGCCCATCTCCAGGGAACAATCAGCCCCAGCATTTT CASSPSPGNNQPQHF . once TRBJ1-5 TRBV4-1
TGTGCCAGCAGTCCCAACTCCCAGGGGACAGGTTACTACGAGCAGTACTTC CASSPNSQGTGYYEQYF TRBD1 . TRBJ2-7 TRBV28
TGTGCCAGCAGCATCGGACAGGGAGCCTCCTACGAGCAGTACTTC CASSIGQGASYEQYF TRBD1 . TRBJ2-7 TRBV11-1
TGTGCCAGCAGCGAAGGACAGGGGGCGTATGAGCAGTTCTTC CASSEGQGAYEQFF TRBD1 . TRBJ2-1 TRBV9
TGTGCCAGCAGCACCCGACTAGCGGGAGAAAACACCGGGGAGCTGTTTTTT CASSTRLAGENTGELFF TRBD2 . TRBJ2-2 TRBV9
TGTGCCAGCAGCCACGGACTAGCGGGGGGCTACAATGAGCAGTTCTTC CASSHGLAGGYNEQFF TRBD2 once TRBJ2-1 TRBV6-6
TGTGCCAGCAGCGTAGCGGGAATGAACACCGGGGAGCTGTTTTTT CASSVAGMNTGELFF . . TRBJ2-2 TRBV9
TGTGCCAGCAGGGGGTTTCGTGGCAGGGGGCGAGGGGCGAACACCGGGGAGCTGTTTTTT CASRGFRGRGRGANTGELFF TRBD1 . TRBJ2-2 TRBV27
TGTGCCAGCAGCGCCAGGGTTAACGAAAACACCATATATTTT CASSARVNENTIYF . . TRBJ1-3 TRBV9
TGTGCCAGCAGTTTCCCGGGACAGGGGGGTCGAGAGACCCAGTACTTC CASSFPGQGGRETQYF TRBD1 . TRBJ2-5 TRBV28
TGTGCCAGCAGTTACGGCGCGGGGGCCACCGGGGAGCTGTTTTTT CASSYGAGATGELFF . once TRBJ2-2 TRBV6-5
TGCAGCGTTGAAGATCCCGACACGAGGACAGGGATGGCAGATACGCAGTATTTT CSVEDPDTRTGMADTQYF TRBD1 . TRBJ2-3 TRBV29-1
TGTGCCAGCAGCGTAGGAAGCGGGCTCTCCTACGAGCAGTACTTC CASSVGSGLSYEQYF . . TRBJ2-7 TRBV9
TGTGCCAGCAGACGATCTACAGGGACCGGGAACACTGAAGCTTTCTTT CASRRSTGTGNTEAFF . . TRBJ1-1 TRBV2
TGCAGCGTCCCCGGCGAGGGATTGAACTATGGCTACACCTTC CSVPGEGLNYGYTF . medium-sized TRBJ1-2 TRBV29-1
TGTGCCTGGAGTTACGGGGTTAGCAATCAGCCCCAGCATTTT CAWSYGVSNQPQHF . . TRBJ1-5 TRBV30
TGTGCCAGCAGCCTCAGGACAGGGGGCAATGAGCAGTTCTTC CASSLRTGGNEQFF TRBD1 . TRBJ2-1 TRBV7-6
TGTGCCAGCAGCTTAGTGCCGGGGAGGCGATTCTACGAGCAGTACTTC CASSLVPGRRFYEQYF . once TRBJ2-7 TRBV7-9
TGCGCCAGCAGCCAATCCCAGGGAACTAGCACAGATACGCAGTATTTT CASSQSQGTSTDTQYF . . TRBJ2-3 TRBV4-1
TGTGCCAGCAGCTTAACGGGGAGGGGGTGGACTAGCGGGAGTAAGAATGAGCAGTTCTTC CASSLTGRGWTSGSKNEQFF TRBD2 . TRBJ2-1 TRBV7-3
TGTGCCACCAGCATCCCAGGGGGATACACCTTC CATSIPGGYTF TRBD1 . TRBJ1-2 TRBV15
TGTGCCAGCAGCGTAGGAGGGGGGGACGTCAAGCAGTACTTC CASSVGGGDVKQYF . few TRBJ2-7 TRBV9
TGCGCCAGCAGCCATTCAGGGTCAGAGATCACCGGGGAGCTGTTTTTT CASSHSGSEITGELFF . . TRBJ2-2 TRBV4-1
TGTGCCAGCAGGGGTTCCCCCACTAGCGGGGGCTACAATGAGCAGTTCTTC CASRGSPTSGGYNEQFF TRBD2 . TRBJ2-1 TRBV27
TGTGCCAGCATTCACAGGGAAAACACTGAAGCTTTCTTT CASIHRENTEAFF . once TRBJ1-1 TRBV7-9
TGTGCCTGGAGTACAATAGACAGAGACACCGGGGAGCTGTTTTTT CAWSTIDRDTGELFF . . TRBJ2-2 TRBV30
TGTGCCAGCAGTGAAATGGTGGCTAGCGGGAAGGAGACCCAGTACTTC CASSEMVASGKETQYF TRBD2 . TRBJ2-5 TRBV2
TGCGCCAGCAGCCCGGAGGGGGCTTCTAGCTCCTACGAGCAGTACTTC CASSPEGASSSYEQYF . . TRBJ2-7 TRBV5-1
TGCGCCAGCAGCCAAGTAACAGGGGCCTACGAGCAGTACTTC CASSQVTGAYEQYF TRBD1 . TRBJ2-7 TRBV4-1
TGTGCCAGCAGCTCAAACAGGGGAAAAGAGACCCAGTACTTC CASSSNRGKETQYF TRBD1 . TRBJ2-5 TRBV7-8
TGTGCCAGCAGCGCTCCCGGGACAGGGAATGAAAAACTGTTTTTT CASSAPGTGNEKLFF TRBD1 . TRBJ1-4 TRBV9
TGTGCCAGCAGTCCGTCTTCAATATCCAGCTATGGCTACACCTTC CASSPSSISSYGYTF . . TRBJ1-2 TRBV27
TGTGCCAGCACCGTAACAGGGATGGGACAGCCCCAGCATTTT CASTVTGMGQPQHF . few TRBJ1-5 TRBV28
TGTGCCAGCAGCGTAGCCAACAGGGGAAGGCTAGCTCCCTCCTACGAGCAGTACTTC CASSVANRGRLAPSYEQYF TRBD1 . TRBJ2-7 TRBV9
TGCGCCAGCAGCTTCTCGGGACAGGGCTACTACGAGCAGTACTTC CASSFSGQGYYEQYF TRBD1 . TRBJ2-7 TRBV5-1
TGTGCCAGCAGTGAACGGGACTACGGCACTGAAGCTTTCTTT CASSERDYGTEAFF . few TRBJ1-1 TRBV2
TGTGCCATCAGTCTAGTTTCGGCGGCTAGCGGGTTCGGGCAGTACTTC CAISLVSAASGFGQYF TRBD2 . TRBJ2-7 TRBV10-3
TGTGCCAGCAGTGAAATGGGGGGACGGGAGCCCCAGCATTTT CASSEMGGREPQHF . . TRBJ1-5 TRBV2
TGTGCCAGCAGCTCTCAGGTAGCGGGGGCCTACAATGAGCAGTTCTTC CASSSQVAGAYNEQFF TRBD2 . TRBJ2-1 TRBV7-9
TGTGCCAGCACCAACAAGGGGGCTTATGAAAAACTGTTTTTT CASTNKGAYEKLFF TRBD1 . TRBJ1-4 TRBV28
TGTGCCAGCAGCGGCAGGGGGACCTATGGCTACACCTTC CASSGRGTYGYTF TRBD1 . TRBJ1-2 TRBV2
TGCAGCGTCGCCCGCCAGGGGCCGAACTATGGCTACACCTTC CSVARQGPNYGYTF . . TRBJ1-2 TRBV29-1
TGCGCCAGCAGGCCAACCGGGAAACCTAACAATGAGCAGTTCTTC CASRPTGKPNNEQFF . . TRBJ2-1 TRBV5-1
TGTGCCAGCAGCACCCGGGGGGCCAAAAACATTCAGTACTTC CASSTRGAKNIQYF . . TRBJ2-4 TRBV13
TGTGCCAGCAGTGACAGGCAGGGGCGGAGGCAAGAGACCCAGTACTTC CASSDRQGRRQETQYF . . TRBJ2-5 TRBV6-1
TGTGCCAGCAGCTTGTCGGCTTCAGGATTTAATGAAAAACTGTTTTTT CASSLSASGFNEKLFF . few TRBJ1-4 TRBV27